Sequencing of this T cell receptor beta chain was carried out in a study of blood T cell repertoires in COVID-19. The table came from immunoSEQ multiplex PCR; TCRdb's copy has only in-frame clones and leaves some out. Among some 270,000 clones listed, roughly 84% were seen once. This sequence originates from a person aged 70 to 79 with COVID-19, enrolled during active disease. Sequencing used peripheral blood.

The CDR3 sequence is CASSFGGTDNSPLHF. In DNA form, the CDR3 reads TGTGCCAGCAGCTTCGGCGGGACGGATAATTCACCCCTCCACTTT. This chain joins TRBV7-8 and TRBJ1-6, with D possibly matching TRBD1 (5 bases). Trimming took off 3 bases at V and 5 bases at J, with 11 bases between the two ends. Germline V gene sequence: CDR1 SGHVS, CDR2 FQNEAQ. This CDR3 spans 15 amino acids.